This T cell receptor (beta chain) was sequenced for a study of blood T cell repertoires in COVID-19 (dated by TCRdb to about 2020). About the full investigation: Samples from collaborators originated in the United States, Italy and Spain and spanned both the acute and convalescent phases of COVID-19. A de-identified subject ID, COVID-19 status, age in years and sex were almost always included in the sample metadata. Deeply sampled blood TCRbeta repertoires from subjects exposed to, actively infected with, or recovered from COVID-19 were included in the dataset. The prospective study material was composed of cDNA or gDNA derived from T cells, B-cell-depleted T cells, or PBMCs. The repertoires were made available in a free public database intended to serve as a resource for research on the immune response to SARS-CoV-2. Where available, HLA class I and class II types were obtained from metadata supplied by the sample provider rather than from assay-based typing. Samples were obtained from the ongoing ImmuneRACE study (first 160 participants) and from approximately 1,200 subjects provided by 6 global collaborators.

Samples from volunteer blood donors who had recovered from COVID-19 were contributed by a second Seattle source. Collaborating institutions collected whole blood in K2EDTA tubes following their own protocols. Collaborator samples were shipped for TCRbeta analysis as frozen whole blood, isolated PBMCs, or DNA extracted from either sample type. The CDR3 holds 15 amino acids from the cysteine to the phenylalanine. Here the CDR3 DNA is all that survives: 45 bases in frame from base 1. CDR1 and CDR2, per the germline V gene (reference sequence), are SGHNT and YYREEE. Deletion took 0 bases off V and 5 bases off J, with a span of 14 bases between the germline ends. General study outcomes and caveats: Clinical and demographic metadata were provided uncurated, with the amount varying by source and participant.

About this clone itself: The antigen it recognizes is unknown. Base quality data are lacking; no much larger clone is found one base away.

TCRbeta CDR3 regions were amplified from genomic DNA using the immunoSEQ Assay, a bias-controlled multiplex PCR. The study's processing was this. Nucleated cell counts per sample were estimated from amplification of reference gene primers within the assay. Sequence reads were collapsed and filtered to measure the absolute abundance of every unique TCRbeta CDR3 rearrangement. For each sample, productive Simpson clonality was calculated as the square root of Simpson's diversity index over productive rearrangements. Not all clones reach the TCRdb copy of this immuneACCESS table, which keeps in-frame sequences only. Checked studies attribute under half of the gap to unresolved V genes and leave the rest unexplained. V and J calls and clone size are those listed in that table; D and trimming were worked out from the DNA. For this sample the table gives roughly 150,000 clones, of which 88% were detected only once. The ten most abundant clones make up approximately 2.1% of the sample.

What was sequenced was peripheral blood. The V and J genes are TRBV5-4 and TRBJ2-5; a tentative D call is TRBD2 (6 bases match). This clonotype originated in a man aged 45-65 years who had recovered from COVID-19. The CDR3 reads CASSLGGGERETQYF. The sequence in DNA is TGTGCCAGCAGCTTGGGGGGAGGCGAGAGGGAGACCCAGTACTTC.